This is a list of T cell receptor beta chains from one sample in a study of blood T cell repertoires in COVID-19. Sequenced by immunoSEQ multiplex PCR; TCRdb stores in-frame clones only, minus some. The repertoire holds about 98,000 clones, with 75% to 85% as singletons. The source material was peripheral blood. These receptors originate from a man aged 65 to 85 with acute or convalescent COVID-19. The CDR3 runs from the conserved cysteine through the conserved F or W. Each record gives: J gene, D gene, V gene, clone size, CDR3 protein, CDR3 DNA. A D gene is named only where the DNA matches it firmly. The size of a clone is reported for some rows only, either as once, few or many, or as a class for expanded clones.

j_gene: TRBJ1-1; d_gene: NA; v_gene: TRBV7-2; abundance: NA; CDR3aa: CASSPSGQNTEAFF; CDR3nt: TGTGCCAGCAGCCCATCGGGACAGAACACTGAAGCTTTCTTT
j_gene: TRBJ1-3; d_gene: NA; v_gene: TRBV20-1; abundance: once; CDR3aa: CSAPEGNTIYF; CDR3nt: TGCAGTGCCCCTGAGGGAAACACCATATATTTT
j_gene: TRBJ2-5; d_gene: TRBD2; v_gene: TRBV3-1/TRBV3-2; abundance: NA; CDR3aa: CASSPIPTGGETQYF; CDR3nt: TGTGCCAGCAGTCCTATTCCAACGGGGGGGGAGACCCAGTACTTC
j_gene: TRBJ1-3; d_gene: NA; v_gene: TRBV11-2; abundance: once; CDR3aa: CASSAVRDGNTIYF; CDR3nt: TGTGCCAGCAGCGCAGTCAGGGATGGAAACACCATATATTTT
j_gene: TRBJ2-7; d_gene: TRBD1; v_gene: TRBV14; abundance: NA; CDR3aa: CASSRDRARSYEQYF; CDR3nt: TGTGCCAGCAGCCGGGACAGGGCTAGGTCCTACGAGCAGTACTTC
j_gene: TRBJ2-5; d_gene: NA; v_gene: TRBV12-3/TRBV12-4; abundance: NA; CDR3aa: CASRLGGRETQYF; CDR3nt: TGTGCCAGCCGACTCGGGGGGCGGGAGACCCAGTACTTC
j_gene: TRBJ2-5; d_gene: NA; v_gene: TRBV6-5; abundance: once; CDR3aa: CASSFRGETQYF; CDR3nt: TGTGCCAGCAGTTTTCGAGGGGAGACCCAGTACTTC
j_gene: TRBJ1-1; d_gene: NA; v_gene: TRBV7-2; abundance: NA; CDR3aa: CASSLERATEAFF; CDR3nt: TGTGCCAGCAGCTTAGAGAGGGCTACTGAAGCTTTCTTT
j_gene: TRBJ2-7; d_gene: TRBD2; v_gene: TRBV30; abundance: NA; CDR3aa: CAYLEASGSLSEQYF; CDR3nt: TGTGCCTACCTGGAGGCTAGCGGGAGCTTAAGCGAGCAGTACTTC
j_gene: TRBJ2-7; d_gene: NA; v_gene: TRBV21-1; abundance: NA; CDR3aa: CASSKKFRDRGHEQYF; CDR3nt: TGTGCCAGCAGCAAGAAATTTCGGGACAGGGGCCACGAGCAGTACTTC
j_gene: TRBJ1-3; d_gene: NA; v_gene: TRBV25-1; abundance: NA; CDR3aa: CASSETVPSGNTIYF; CDR3nt: TGTGCCAGCAGTGAAACAGTCCCCTCTGGAAACACCATATATTTT
j_gene: TRBJ1-5; d_gene: TRBD1; v_gene: TRBV18; abundance: NA; CDR3aa: CASSPPTGQGQPQHF; CDR3nt: TGTGCCAGCTCACCACCGACAGGGCAGGGGCAGCCCCAGCATTTT
j_gene: TRBJ1-2; d_gene: NA; v_gene: TRBV20-1; abundance: NA; CDR3aa: CSAIAGRGYTF; CDR3nt: TGCAGTGCTATTGCGGGAAGGGGCTACACCTTC
j_gene: TRBJ2-7; d_gene: TRBD2; v_gene: TRBV30; abundance: NA; CDR3aa: CAWSAGVAGGGKQYF; CDR3nt: TGTGCCTGGAGCGCTGGGGTAGCGGGAGGGGGGAAGCAGTACTTC
j_gene: TRBJ1-2; d_gene: TRBD1; v_gene: TRBV29-1; abundance: once; CDR3aa: CSVDTGGYGYTF; CDR3nt: TGCAGCGTTGATACAGGGGGATATGGCTACACCTTC
j_gene: TRBJ1-5; d_gene: NA; v_gene: TRBV18; abundance: NA; CDR3aa: CASQEQTDSNQPQHF; CDR3nt: TGTGCCAGCCAGGAACAAACTGATAGCAATCAGCCCCAGCATTTT
j_gene: TRBJ1-4; d_gene: TRBD1; v_gene: TRBV5-1; abundance: NA; CDR3aa: CASSLGQGEEKLFF; CDR3nt: TGCGCCAGCAGCTTGGGACAGGGAGAAGAAAAACTGTTTTTT
j_gene: TRBJ1-2; d_gene: TRBD1; v_gene: TRBV28; abundance: NA; CDR3aa: CASRRGQGGYGYTF; CDR3nt: TGTGCCAGCAGGCGAGGACAGGGAGGGTATGGCTACACCTTC
j_gene: TRBJ2-7; d_gene: NA; v_gene: TRBV7-2; abundance: NA; CDR3aa: CASSFLGGDLHEQYF; CDR3nt: TGTGCCAGCAGCTTCCTGGGGGGAGATCTCCACGAGCAGTACTTC
j_gene: TRBJ1-1; d_gene: NA; v_gene: TRBV4-3; abundance: NA; CDR3aa: CASSQDIGPQGTAFF; CDR3nt: TGCGCCAGCAGCCAAGACATCGGACCGCAGGGTACAGCTTTCTTT
j_gene: TRBJ2-4; d_gene: TRBD1; v_gene: TRBV28; abundance: NA; CDR3aa: CASSSVLAGTGGGGIQYF; CDR3nt: TGTGCCAGCAGTTCCGTCCTGGCCGGGACAGGGGGCGGTGGCATTCAGTACTTC
j_gene: TRBJ2-3; d_gene: TRBD1; v_gene: TRBV7-2; abundance: NA; CDR3aa: CASSFQGADTQYF; CDR3nt: TGTGCCAGCAGCTTCCAGGGGGCAGATACGCAGTATTTT
j_gene: TRBJ2-1; d_gene: TRBD2; v_gene: TRBV5-1; abundance: NA; CDR3aa: CASTETSGSYNEQFF; CDR3nt: TGCGCCAGCACCGAGACTAGCGGCTCCTACAATGAGCAGTTCTTC
j_gene: TRBJ2-7; d_gene: NA; v_gene: TRBV5-5; abundance: NA; CDR3aa: CASSFEQLAHPNEQYF; CDR3nt: TGTGCCAGCAGCTTTGAACAACTAGCTCACCCTAATGAGCAGTACTTC
j_gene: TRBJ1-4; d_gene: NA; v_gene: TRBV5-1; abundance: few; CDR3aa: CASSLTGEGSEKLFF; CDR3nt: TGCGCCAGCAGCCTAACCGGAGAGGGCAGTGAAAAACTGTTTTTT
j_gene: TRBJ2-5; d_gene: NA; v_gene: TRBV19; abundance: few; CDR3aa: CASSKAQETQYF; CDR3nt: TGTGCCAGTAGTAAAGCCCAAGAGACCCAGTACTTC
j_gene: TRBJ1-5; d_gene: TRBD1; v_gene: TRBV28; abundance: NA; CDR3aa: CASSPGQVHQPQHF; CDR3nt: TGTGCCAGCAGTCCAGGACAGGTTCATCAGCCCCAGCATTTT
j_gene: TRBJ2-5; d_gene: TRBD2; v_gene: TRBV29-1; abundance: NA; CDR3aa: CSALAGAPETQYF; CDR3nt: TGCAGCGCCCTAGCGGGAGCCCCAGAGACCCAGTACTTC
j_gene: TRBJ1-5; d_gene: TRBD1; v_gene: TRBV11-2; abundance: NA; CDR3aa: CASSLDRDQPQHF; CDR3nt: TGTGCCAGCAGCCTCGACAGGGATCAGCCCCAGCATTTT
j_gene: TRBJ2-1; d_gene: TRBD2; v_gene: TRBV29-1; abundance: NA; CDR3aa: CSLRTSGYNEQFF; CDR3nt: TGCAGCCTTCGGACTAGCGGGTACAATGAGCAGTTCTTC
j_gene: TRBJ2-3; d_gene: NA; v_gene: TRBV12-3/TRBV12-4; abundance: NA; CDR3aa: CASRRMFTDTQYF; CDR3nt: TGTGCCAGCAGGCGAATGTTCACAGATACGCAGTATTTT
j_gene: TRBJ1-2; d_gene: NA; v_gene: TRBV2; abundance: few; CDR3aa: CASSERGYGYTF; CDR3nt: TGTGCCAGCAGTGAACGCGGGTATGGCTACACCTTC
j_gene: TRBJ2-7; d_gene: TRBD2; v_gene: TRBV7-8; abundance: once; CDR3aa: CASNPLSGGSYEQYF; CDR3nt: TGTGCCAGCAACCCTCTAAGCGGGGGGTCCTACGAGCAGTACTTC
j_gene: TRBJ2-7; d_gene: NA; v_gene: TRBV30; abundance: NA; CDR3aa: CAWTTRQAPSYEQYF; CDR3nt: TGTGCCTGGACCACAAGACAGGCCCCTTCCTACGAGCAGTACTTC
j_gene: TRBJ2-7; d_gene: NA; v_gene: TRBV28; abundance: NA; CDR3aa: CASSFVGEVYEQYF; CDR3nt: TGTGCCAGCAGTTTTGTAGGGGAGGTCTACGAGCAGTACTTC
j_gene: TRBJ2-7; d_gene: NA; v_gene: TRBV10-3; abundance: NA; CDR3aa: CAISGDNSYEQYF; CDR3nt: TGTGCCATCAGCGGGGACAACTCCTACGAGCAGTACTTC
j_gene: TRBJ2-7; d_gene: TRBD1; v_gene: TRBV7-2; abundance: NA; CDR3aa: CASSSRQGAYEQYF; CDR3nt: TGTGCCAGCAGCTCCCGACAGGGGGCTTACGAGCAGTACTTC
j_gene: TRBJ1-1; d_gene: NA; v_gene: TRBV9; abundance: NA; CDR3aa: CASSVGRDPRGGNTEAFF; CDR3nt: TGTGCCAGCAGCGTTGGCCGGGATCCCAGAGGGGGGAACACTGAAGCTTTCTTT
j_gene: TRBJ1-6; d_gene: TRBD1; v_gene: TRBV25-1; abundance: NA; CDR3aa: CASSEPGTGHNSPLHF; CDR3nt: TGTGCCAGCAGTGAGCCCGGGACAGGGCACAATTCACCCCTCCACTTT
j_gene: TRBJ2-5; d_gene: NA; v_gene: TRBV5-1; abundance: NA; CDR3aa: CASSLVLQGGETQYF; CDR3nt: TGCGCCAGCAGCTTGGTTTTACAGGGCGGGGAGACCCAGTACTTC
j_gene: TRBJ1-2; d_gene: NA; v_gene: TRBV9; abundance: NA; CDR3aa: CASSVSQGGGYTF; CDR3nt: TGTGCCAGCAGCGTATCTCAGGGTGGCGGCTACACCTTC
j_gene: TRBJ2-1; d_gene: TRBD1; v_gene: TRBV24-1; abundance: few; CDR3aa: CATSGGPGTGEQFF; CDR3nt: TGTGCCACCAGTGGGGGCCCCGGGACAGGGGAGCAGTTCTTC
j_gene: TRBJ2-6; d_gene: NA; v_gene: TRBV19; abundance: NA; CDR3aa: CATQVRGSSGANVLTF; CDR3nt: TGTGCCACCCAAGTCCGGGGGAGCTCTGGGGCCAACGTCCTGACTTTC
j_gene: TRBJ2-2; d_gene: TRBD2; v_gene: TRBV3-1/TRBV3-2; abundance: few; CDR3aa: CASSRGGSRTGELFF; CDR3nt: TGTGCCAGCAGCCGGGGCGGGAGTAGAACCGGGGAGCTGTTTTTT
j_gene: TRBJ2-7; d_gene: NA; v_gene: TRBV20-1; abundance: NA; CDR3aa: CSANQGIEQYF; CDR3nt: TGCAGTGCAAATCAGGGGATCGAGCAGTACTTC
j_gene: TRBJ2-7; d_gene: TRBD2; v_gene: TRBV24-1; abundance: NA; CDR3aa: CATSDPGLAGGGEQYF; CDR3nt: TGTGCCACCAGTGACCCCGGACTAGCGGGAGGGGGCGAGCAGTACTTC
j_gene: TRBJ2-7; d_gene: TRBD2; v_gene: TRBV7-6; abundance: NA; CDR3aa: CASSLASGRSYEQYF; CDR3nt: TGTGCCAGCAGCTTAGCTAGCGGGAGAAGCTACGAGCAGTACTTC
j_gene: TRBJ2-7; d_gene: TRBD1; v_gene: TRBV4-1; abundance: NA; CDR3aa: CASSQLGQGSEQYF; CDR3nt: TGCGCCAGCAGCCAACTGGGACAGGGAAGCGAGCAGTACTTC
j_gene: TRBJ2-7; d_gene: NA; v_gene: TRBV4-2; abundance: NA; CDR3aa: CASSQDLHEQYF; CDR3nt: TGTGCCAGCAGCCAAGATCTTCACGAGCAGTACTTC
j_gene: TRBJ2-1; d_gene: NA; v_gene: TRBV19; abundance: NA; CDR3aa: CASSDYSGHNEQFF; CDR3nt: TGTGCCAGTAGTGACTACTCCGGCCACAATGAGCAGTTCTTC
j_gene: TRBJ1-6; d_gene: TRBD1; v_gene: TRBV5-1; abundance: NA; CDR3aa: CASSWAGQGNSPLHF; CDR3nt: TGCGCCAGCAGCTGGGCAGGACAGGGTAATTCACCCCTCCACTTT
j_gene: TRBJ1-2; d_gene: NA; v_gene: TRBV6-5; abundance: NA; CDR3aa: CASSYSAGDAYGYTF; CDR3nt: TGTGCCAGCAGTTACTCGGCAGGGGACGCCTATGGCTACACCTTC
j_gene: TRBJ1-2; d_gene: NA; v_gene: TRBV21-1; abundance: once; CDR3aa: CASSNVVREGYYGYTF; CDR3nt: TGTGCCAGCAGCAATGTGGTAAGGGAGGGATACTATGGCTACACCTTC